The rows below give T cell receptor beta chains drawn from one sample of a study of early T cells in non-severe SARS-CoV-2 infection. TCRdb re-called the 5' RACE reads with MiXCR, one entry per CDR3 protein. This table holds more than 55,000 distinct CDR3 sequences, approximately 12% found once. Source material: whole blood. The receptor set was obtained from an adult who was a healthcare worker with PCR-confirmed SARS-CoV-2 infection or an uninfected control (not recorded which). CDR3s include the opening cysteine and the closing phenylalanine or tryptophan. A D gene is named only where the DNA matches it firmly. Some rows have no size entry. The others give once, few or many, or a class for an expanded clone.

J | V | D | size | length | CDR3 | DNA
TRBJ2-3 | TRBV10-3 | TRBD2 | . | 17 | CAIRAQGLAGNTDTQYF | TGTGCCATCAGGGCTCAGGGACTAGCGGGGAACACAGATACGCAGTATTTT
TRBJ2-7 | TRBV2 | . | many | 15 | CASRGGGTTSYEQYF | TGTGCCAGCAGGGGAGGAGGAACAACTTCCTACGAGCAGTACTTC
TRBJ2-1 | TRBV5-4 | TRBD2 | . | 18 | CASSSRTSGGAGYNEQFF | TGTGCCAGCAGCTCGCGGACTAGCGGGGGGGCCGGCTACAATGAGCAGTTCTTC
TRBJ2-2 | TRBV19 | . | many | 15 | CASSIHGINTGELFF | TGTGCCAGTAGTATTCACGGAATTAACACCGGGGAGCTGTTTTTT
TRBJ2-3 | TRBV20-1 | TRBD1 | many | 13 | CSARGDRGDTQYF | TGCAGTGCTAGAGGGGACAGGGGAGATACGCAGTATTTT
TRBJ2-7 | TRBV30 | . | many | 14 | CAWSAPSRAYEQYF | TGTGCCTGGAGTGCCCCTTCCAGGGCCTACGAGCAGTACTTC
TRBJ2-1 | TRBV5-6 | . | many | 13 | CASSSTGRDEQFF | TGTGCCAGCAGCTCGACAGGGAGGGATGAGCAGTTCTTC
TRBJ2-3 | TRBV7-2 | TRBD2 | . | 17 | CASSLARGERGLSTQYF | TGTGCCAGCAGCTTAGCGAGGGGAGAGCGGGGCCTCAGTACGCAGTATTTT
TRBJ2-5 | TRBV20-1 | . | few | 13 | CSAIGRKQETQYF | TGCAGTGCTATAGGACGGAAACAAGAGACCCAGTACTTC
TRBJ1-5 | TRBV19 | . | . | 16 | CASTGGAGVANQPQHF | TGTGCCAGTACCGGGGGGGCAGGAGTAGCCAATCAGCCCCAGCATTTT
TRBJ1-2 | TRBV6-5 | TRBD1 | many | 13 | CASSFADRGGYTF | TGTGCCAGCAGTTTCGCGGACAGGGGTGGCTACACCTTC
TRBJ2-7 | TRBV21-1 | . | few | 15 | CASSKLAGGPHEQYF | TGTGCCAGCAGCAAACTAGCGGGGGGGCCCCACGAGCAGTACTTC
TRBJ2-6 | TRBV11-2 | TRBD1 | many | 14 | CASSLVRGSNVLTF | TGTGCCAGCAGCTTAGTCAGGGGGAGCAACGTCCTGACTTTC
TRBJ2-1 | TRBV6-1 | TRBD1 | . | 15 | CASSADRNSYNEQFF | TGTGCCAGCAGTGCGGACAGGAACTCCTACAATGAGCAGTTCTTC
TRBJ2-5 | TRBV2 | TRBD2 | . | 16 | CASSSPAGGLQETQYF | TGTGCCAGCAGCTCCCCAGCGGGGGGGCTTCAAGAGACCCAGTACTTC
TRBJ1-1 | TRBV6-5 | . | many | 14 | CASSYSRIGAEAFF | TGTGCCAGCAGTTACTCGAGAATTGGCGCTGAAGCTTTCTTT
TRBJ1-1 | TRBV15 | . | few | 15 | CATSRDLNMNTEAFF | TGTGCCACCAGCAGAGATCTCAACATGAACACTGAAGCTTTCTTT
TRBJ1-5 | TRBV20-1 | . | . | 15 | CSATQRAGVNQPQHF | TGCAGTGCTACTCAGAGAGCAGGGGTAAATCAGCCCCAGCATTTT
TRBJ1-1 | TRBV19 | . | many | 14 | CASTILGVNTEAFF | TGTGCCAGCACTATTCTTGGGGTGAACACTGAAGCTTTCTTT
TRBJ1-2 | TRBV29-1 | . | . | 11 | CSVDGPRGYTF | TGCAGCGTTGATGGGCCTAGGGGCTACACCTTC
TRBJ1-1 | TRBV6-1 | . | many | 14 | CASSFRGDGTEAFF | TGTGCCAGCAGCTTCAGGGGAGACGGCACTGAAGCTTTCTTT
TRBJ1-4 | TRBV12-3/TRBV12-4 | . | many | 11 | CASSFGGKLFF | TGTGCCAGCAGTTTTGGTGGAAAACTGTTTTTT
TRBJ2-3 | TRBV6-2/TRBV6-3 | . | many | 14 | CASSYPLTRDTQYF | TGTGCCAGCAGTTACCCGCTTACGAGGGATACGCAGTATTTT
TRBJ2-5 | TRBV7-2 | TRBD1 | few | 15 | CASSLGQGSRETQYF | TGTGCCAGCAGCCTTGGACAGGGGTCTCGGGAGACCCAGTACTTC
TRBJ2-2 | TRBV5-1 | . | many | 16 | CASSPQLAANTGELFF | TGCGCCAGCAGCCCCCAACTAGCAGCGAACACCGGGGAGCTGTTTTTT